The present T cell receptor (beta chain) was sequenced within a study of T-cell memory formation after mild COVID-19 (dated by TCRdb to the early 2020s). Notes on the research overall: Most TCR sequence clusters were specific to one of the two donors. In a couple of donors, T-cell clones that expanded and contracted after mild COVID-19 were tracked by sequencing TCRalpha and TCRbeta repertoires over time. The cohort comprised two young, previously healthy adult volunteers, one female and one male. Overall study outcomes, separate from this receptor: The second-wave clones that peaked on day 37 were not confirmed to be SARS-CoV-2 specific. Balanced CD4/CD8 phenotypes were observed for clones contracting from day 15 to 85, whereas a bias towards CD4+ was observed for a second wave of clones expanding from day 15 to 37. Contracting CD4+ clones were located mainly in the CM and EM memory subsets, whereas CD8+ clones were found to be enriched in EMRA. Some responding clones were detected in pre-infection memory, suggesting pre-existing cross-reactive memory T cells joined the SARS-CoV-2 response. The study included only a couple of mild cases, and larger cohorts that include severe cases with pre-infection samples were judged to be necessary.

TCRdb records Illumina NovaSeq 6000 as the sequencer. cDNA libraries for TCRalpha and TCRbeta were prepared by 5'RACE using constant-segment primers, with sample barcodes and unique molecular identifiers added. Trizol reagent was used to extract RNA from every sample. Amplification of the libraries took two PCR steps, and the second step added a second sample barcode plus Illumina TruSeq adapters. Libraries were sequenced on an Illumina NovaSeq with 2 x 150 bp paired-end reads. Concerning the study's data processing: Reads were demultiplexed and collapsed into UMI-guided consensus sequences with migec v1.2.7. With mixcr v2.1.11, UMI consensuses were aligned to TRA and TRB V and J templates and assembled into clonotypes. Clonotypes were classified as expanded or contracted when called significant by both edgeR and NoisET, with noise models trained on biological replicates. For edgeR calls, the cutoffs were a false discovery rate-adjusted p below 0.01 and a log2 fold-change threshold of 1. As an exploratory analysis of dynamics, max-normalized trajectories of the 1000 most abundant clonotypes were examined with PCA combined with hierarchical clustering. The CD4 or CD8 phenotype of responding clones was assigned using the separately sequenced CD4+ and CD8+ repertoires. TCRdb passed the public sequencing reads through fastp at Q25 and MiXCR, retaining productive beta sequences. Rows are unified per CDR3 protein, each entry keeping the most common DNA and genes. The V and J calls were not made by the authors but by TCRdb's processing. This sample has fewer than 400,000 distinct CDR3 sequences in its table, and roughly 13% of those were observed once. The top ten constitute 20% to 25% of the sample.

Measured from the cysteine to the phenylalanine, the CDR3 is 13 residues long. Solely the CDR3 DNA is kept, with 39 bases framed from the first base. V is cut by 4 bases and J by 0 bases, and the space between the germline ends is 4 bases. The germline V gene provides CDR1 SQVTM and CDR2 ANQGSEA. Ficoll-Paque density gradient centrifugation was used to isolate PBMCs. This clonotype has ten or more counts. Which antigen it targets is not known. Base qualities are not at hand, and no much larger clone is one base apart. What was sequenced was PBMCs or a T cell subset sorted from them (not recorded which). The chain employs TRBV29-1 and TRBJ2-6; the D gene assignment is ambiguous. The sequence derives from a man between 18 and 35 years old who had mild COVID-19 (a few samples of this study predate the infection). The sample titles of this study are shuffled in the database, so cell type and time point are left out; the donor was told from shared clones. This receptor carries the CDR3 CSVVLSGANVLTF. The base sequence is TGCAGCGTTGTCCTCTCTGGGGCCAACGTCCTGACTTTC.